This is a list of T cell receptor beta chains from one sample in a study of blood T cell repertoires in COVID-19. Sequencing used immunoSEQ multiplex PCR; TCRdb keeps in-frame clones, though not all of them. Of 200,000 to 250,000 clones listed, approximately 84% were seen once; the top ten hold around 7.3%. Input material: peripheral blood. The receptors were sampled from a woman in her forties or fifties with active or convalescent COVID-19. Both conserved end residues are part of each CDR3. D genes are given only for firm matches. Size is omitted from some rows. Given values are once, few, many or a class for expanded clones.

TRBJ2-3,TRBV19,TRBD2,.,CASSIGTSGREGGTDTQYF,TGTGCCAGTAGTATAGGTACTAGCGGGAGAGAGGGGGGCACAGATACGCAGTATTTT
TRBJ2-3,TRBV5-6,TRBD2,.,CASSDSGRDPTDTQYF,TGTGCCAGCAGCGATAGCGGGAGGGATCCCACAGATACGCAGTATTTT
TRBJ2-5,TRBV30,.,.,CAWNERQETQYF,TGTGCCTGGAACGAACGGCAAGAGACCCAGTACTTC
TRBJ2-1,TRBV24-1,.,.,CATSERVDRTLYNEQFF,TGTGCCACCAGTGAAAGGGTCGACAGAACCCTCTACAATGAGCAGTTCTTC
TRBJ1-5,TRBV7-2,TRBD1,once,CASSPQGANQPQHF,TGTGCCAGCAGTCCACAGGGGGCAAATCAGCCCCAGCATTTT
TRBJ1-2,TRBV2,.,.,CASSAVKQANYGYTF,TGTGCCAGCAGTGCGGTAAAGCAAGCCAACTATGGCTACACCTTC
TRBJ2-7,TRBV5-1,.,.,CASSLELAPYEQYF,TGCGCCAGCAGCTTGGAACTAGCTCCCTACGAGCAGTACTTC
TRBJ1-4,TRBV15,.,.,CATSRDFGRNNEKLFF,TGTGCCACCAGCAGAGATTTTGGCAGGAATAATGAAAAACTGTTTTTT
TRBJ2-1,TRBV6-4,TRBD1,.,CASSDSAQGSYNEQFF,TGTGCCAGCAGTGACTCGGCACAGGGGTCCTACAATGAGCAGTTCTTC
TRBJ2-3,TRBV5-1,.,.,CASSLVPGGTDTQYF,TGCGCCAGCAGCTTGGTACCAGGGGGCACAGATACGCAGTATTTT
TRBJ2-5,TRBV28,TRBD2,.,CASSPTGLAKQETQYF,TGTGCCAGCAGTCCCACCGGACTAGCCAAACAAGAGACCCAGTACTTC
TRBJ1-3,TRBV6-5,TRBD1,.,CASTPRTGTGNTIYF,TGTGCCAGCACCCCCAGGACAGGGACTGGAAACACCATATATTTT
TRBJ1-5,TRBV28,TRBD1,.,CASSSPGGKGQPQHF,TGTGCCAGCAGTTCACCAGGGGGCAAGGGTCAGCCCCAGCATTTT
TRBJ2-1,TRBV20-1,TRBD2,.,CSAGEGLAGGNEQFF,TGCAGTGCTGGTGAGGGACTAGCGGGAGGCAATGAGCAGTTCTTC
TRBJ2-3,TRBV28,.,.,CASSYGATDTQYF,TGTGCCAGCAGTTATGGGGCTACAGATACGCAGTATTTT
TRBJ2-1,TRBV6-2/TRBV6-3,TRBD2,.,CASSYFPLAGDNEQFF,TGTGCCAGCAGTTACTTTCCACTAGCGGGGGACAATGAGCAGTTCTTC
TRBJ2-5,TRBV5-1,.,.,CASSTRTGQETQYF,TGCGCCAGCAGCACGCGGACGGGGCAAGAGACCCAGTACTTC
TRBJ1-3,TRBV9,.,.,CASSAIQNSGNTIYF,TGTGCCAGCAGCGCAATACAGAACTCTGGAAACACCATATATTTT
TRBJ1-5,TRBV6-1,.,.,CASSDPTTRRRYSNQPQHF,TGTGCCAGCAGTGACCCGACCACTCGGCGGCGCTATAGCAATCAGCCCCAGCATTTT
TRBJ2-5,TRBV10-3,.,.,CAISLGETQYF,TGTGCCATCAGTCTGGGCGAAACCCAGTACTTC
TRBJ1-6,TRBV6-5,TRBD1,.,CASRTGGTLGSPLHF,TGTGCCAGCAGGACAGGGGGCACTTTGGGTTCACCCCTCCACTTT
TRBJ2-2,TRBV12-3/TRBV12-4,.,.,CASKSAGELFF,TGTGCCAGCAAAAGCGCCGGGGAGCTGTTTTTT
TRBJ1-1,TRBV12-3/TRBV12-4,.,.,CASSLALGEAFF,TGTGCCAGCAGTTTAGCGCTAGGCGAAGCTTTCTTT
TRBJ1-2,TRBV14,TRBD1,.,CASSPTGPYGYTF,TGTGCCAGCAGCCCGACAGGGCCCTATGGCTACACCTTC
TRBJ2-2,TRBV6-4,.,.,CASSDGETPGELFF,TGTGCCAGCAGTGACGGGGAGACCCCCGGGGAGCTGTTTTTT
TRBJ2-3,TRBV10-3,TRBD2,.,CAISESRASGGRDTQYF,TGTGCCATCAGTGAGTCGCGGGCTAGCGGGGGACGAGATACGCAGTATTTT
TRBJ1-1,TRBV5-5,.,.,CASSFTGVNTEAFF,TGTGCCAGCAGCTTTACGGGAGTGAACACTGAAGCTTTCTTT